This T cell receptor (beta chain) was sequenced for a study of T cell responses to AZD1222 COVID-19 vaccine. Comment on this clone: As yet, its antigen is unknown.

The protocol was immunoSEQ multiplex PCR, while the TCRdb copy is restricted to in-frame clones and leaves out a portion. Of 150,000 or so clones in the sample, 80% to 90% were seen once. Points from the study as a whole: Spike-specific TCR breadth and depth both grew after two AZD1222 doses.

The CDR3 loop spans 15 amino acids. Germline values: CDR1 WNHNN, CDR2 SYGVQD (reference sequence). V was clipped by 6 bases and J by 5 bases; unmatched bases: 2. This clonotype originated in an adult in good health. The V and J genes are TRBV10-1 and TRBJ2-2; TRBD2 matches 14 bases. The specimen comprised peripheral blood, sampled on day 0 of AZD1222 vaccination. CDR3 in amino acids: CASSGTSGSTGELFF. As DNA, the CDR3 is TGCGCCAGCAGCGGGACTAGCGGGAGTACCGGGGAGCTGTTTTTT.